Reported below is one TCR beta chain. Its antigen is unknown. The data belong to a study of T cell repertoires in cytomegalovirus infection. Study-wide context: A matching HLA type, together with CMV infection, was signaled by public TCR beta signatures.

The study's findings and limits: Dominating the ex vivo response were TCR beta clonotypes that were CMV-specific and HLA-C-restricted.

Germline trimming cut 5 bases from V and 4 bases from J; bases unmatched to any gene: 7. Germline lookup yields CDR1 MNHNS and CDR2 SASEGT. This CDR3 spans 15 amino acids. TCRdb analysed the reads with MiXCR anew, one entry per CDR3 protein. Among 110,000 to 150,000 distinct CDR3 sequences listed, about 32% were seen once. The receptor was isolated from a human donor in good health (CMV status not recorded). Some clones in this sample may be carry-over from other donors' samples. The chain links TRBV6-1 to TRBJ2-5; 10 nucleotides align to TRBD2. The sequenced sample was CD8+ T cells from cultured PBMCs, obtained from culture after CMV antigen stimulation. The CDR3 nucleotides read TGTGCCAGCAGTCGTAGCGGGGGGCGACCAGAGACCCAGTACTTC. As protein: CASSRSGGRPETQYF.